The present entry profiles one TCR beta chain with its context. Its cognate antigen is unknown. The sample comes from a study of shared clonotypes between healthy human individuals. Background on the study: Each donor had three CD4 naive, three CD4 memory, two CD8 naive and one CD8 memory plate.

This table comes from immunoSEQ multiplex PCR, and its TCRdb copy is limited to in-frame clones, with some not included. This table holds around 1.1 million clones, roughly 74% found once. Points from the study as a whole: All-four-donor shared clonotypes had higher generation probabilities than non-shared clonotypes did.

Those who donated were healthy HIV-negative adults, with no recent acute infections or vaccinations reported. This CDR3 region has 15 residues. Germline V gene sequence: CDR1 LNHNV, CDR2 YYDKDF (reference sequence). Between the trimmed V and J ends, which lost 1 base and 0 bases, there was a span of 10 bases. The rearrangement links TRBV15 to TRBJ2-7; D may be TRBD1 (5 bases). The TCR comes from a man aged 18 to 30 in good health. Some clones in this sample may be carry-over from other donors' samples. The sample taken for sequencing was memory CD4+ T cells from PBMCs. Subset noted: CD45RA-negative fraction. The CDR3 DNA sequence: TGTGCCACCAGCAGAGCTGGACAAAGCTCCTACGAGCAGTACTTC. Protein: CATSRAGQSSYEQYF.